This paragraph covers one T cell receptor beta chain sequence. Its antigen is unidentified. This sample stems from a study of cytomegalovirus exposure and HLA in healthy donors. Findings of the study overall: Another analysis was done later, and it associated roughly 15,000 TCR beta sequences with HLA alleles at 0.05 false discovery rate. Sequencing depth across donors, presence/absence analyses assumed, was roughly uniform. Most of the TCR beta V segments (in an earlier analysis) were productive either about 87% or about 30% of the time. Sequencing probably produced one cluster of sequence variants that were highly shared.

With 60 Vbeta and 13 Jbeta primers, the PCR was carried out. The method was immunoSEQ multiplex PCR; TCRdb's version includes in-frame clones alone and lacks a portion of them. The data hold tens of thousands of clones, with 65% to 80% observed a single time. This CDR3 comprises 15 residues. Unmatched junction bases numbered 4, after V lost 4 bases and J lost 4 bases. Germline V lookup: CDR1 SEHNR, CDR2 FQNEAQ (reference sequence). V gene TRBV7-9 combines with J gene TRBJ2-1; 10 bases agree with TRBD1. Material: PBMCs. This receptor was identified in a woman aged 25 to 39 in good health and CMV-seronegative. Written as DNA, the CDR3 is TGTGCCAGCAGCTACGGACAGGGGGTGTACAATGAGCAGTTCTTC. Its protein product is CASSYGQGVYNEQFF.